This entry is about one TCR beta chain. CDR3 length: 13 residues. V was clipped by 1 base and J by 6 bases, with 10 bases between them. CDR1 SGHTS and CDR2 YDEGEE come from the germline V gene. The data stem from a study of blood T cell repertoires in COVID-19. Study information: In each case, the material was cDNA or gDNA derived from T cells, B-cell-depleted T cells, or PBMCs.

The protocol was immunoSEQ multiplex PCR, while the TCRdb copy is restricted to in-frame clones and leaves out a portion. The data hold 100,000 to 150,000 clones, with around 82% observed a single time. Sample: peripheral blood. This clonotype was obtained from a woman in her thirties who had recovered from COVID-19. The V call is TRBV5-8, the J call TRBJ1-2; the D is unclear. The CDR3 is CASSLSRENGYTF. In DNA, the CDR3 is TGTGCCAGCAGCTTGTCCCGAGAGAATGGCTACACCTTC.